These 10 T cell receptor beta chains came from one sample sequenced in a study of T cell changes during pregnancy in multiple sclerosis. Sequencing used immunoSEQ multiplex PCR; TCRdb keeps in-frame clones, though not all of them. The profile shows roughly 70,000 clones, 92% of them singletons. Sequenced material: peripheral blood, taken in the third trimester of pregnancy. The receptors stem from a female donor in good health, enrolled as a control in a pregnancy study.

Of note for this clone: The junction departs from germline at one end; a sequencing error may be responsible. This chain joins TRBV2 and TRBJ2-7, with TRBD1 as a possible D gene (6 bases). Germline assignment: CDR1 SNHLY and CDR2 FYNNEI. The CDR3 runs to 12 residues. The CDR3 nucleotides read TGTGCCAGCATTGAACAGGGCTACGAGCAGTACTTC. This gives the protein CASIEQGYEQYF.

The V gene is TRBV5-4, the J gene TRBJ2-5; D is perhaps TRBD2 (5 bases). The germline V gene has CDR1 SGHNT and CDR2 YYREEE (reference sequence). With 3 bases removed from V and 1 base from J, the gap between germline ends came to 16 bases. The CDR3 totals 16 residues. DNA of the CDR3: TGTGCCAGCAGCTCTAACCCCGGGGAGTTCCAAGAGACCCAGTACTTC. It translates to CASSSNPGEFQETQYF. The complete variable domain, with remaining parts taken from reference TRBV5-4 and TRBJ2-5, reads ETGVTQSPTHLIKTRGQQVTLRCSSQSGHNTVSWYQQALGQGPQFIFQYYREEENGRGNFPPRFSGLQFPNYSSELNVNALELDDSALYLCASSSNPGEFQETQYFGPGTRLLVL.

This sequence joins TRBV7-2 and TRBJ2-7, with a weak D call TRBD2 (5 bases). Germline CDR1 reads SGHTA; CDR2 reads FQGNSA. V shed 2 bases and J shed 4 bases, with 12 bases lying between them. There are 14 residues in the CDR3. The CDR3 sequence is CASSLSGIEYEQYF. The CDR3 DNA is TGTGCCAGCAGCTTATCCGGGATTGAGTACGAGCAGTACTTC.

This clone was seen a few times. The chain links TRBV9 to TRBJ1-1, with TRBD1 identical over 8 bases. This CDR3 region has 13 residues. Germline V gives CDR1 SGDLS, CDR2 YYNGEE. Trimming cost V 4 bases and J 3 bases; bases outside gene matches: 2. Written as DNA, the CDR3 is TGTGCCAGCAGCACGACAGGGGACACTGAAGCTTTCTTT. Translated: CASSTTGDTEAFF.

This chain uses TRBV5-1 with TRBJ1-5; TRBD1 might be the D (5 bases). CDR3 size: 14 residues. The germline V gene has CDR1 SGHRS and CDR2 YFSETQ. Trimming took 4 bases from V and 6 from J, leaving 14 bases between them. The CDR3 nucleotides read TGCGCCAGCAGCCACGAAGGGGCCGGTCAGCCCCAGCATTTT. It encodes CASSHEGAGQPQHF. Looking up the rest from reference TRBV5-1 and TRBJ1-5 gives the full variable domain: KAGVTQTPRYLIKTRGQQVTLSCSPISGHRSVSWYQQTPGQGLQFLFEYFSETQRNKGNFPGRFSGRQFSNSRSEMNVSTLELGDSALYLCASSHEGAGQPQHFGDGTRLSIL.

This sequence joins TRBV6-1 and TRBJ2-1; 10 bases match TRBD1. The CDR3 consists of 13 residues. Looked up from germline, CDR1 is MNHNS and CDR2 is SASEGT. V trimming: 4 bases; J trimming: 8 bases; junction bases outside the gene matches: 2. The CDR3 DNA sequence: TGTGCCAGCAGTGCCGACAGGGGGCATGAGCAGTTCTTC. This encodes CASSADRGHEQFF.

To note about this clone: Other DNA sequences in the same sample also yield this CDR3. The chain uses TRBV27 and TRBJ2-3, with D possibly being TRBD1 (6 bases). V was cut by 4 bases and J by 0 bases, with 8 bases left in between. Per the germline V gene, CDR1 is MNHEY and CDR2 is SMNVEV (reference sequence). This CDR3 has 14 amino acids. CDR3 nucleotides: TGTGCCAGCAGTTCAGGGGCCAGCACAGATACGCAGTATTTT. It specifies CASSSGASTDTQYF.

J is TRBJ2-5 and V is TRBV7-2; D remains ambiguous. CDR3 size: 14 residues. Germline loops: CDR1 SGHTA, CDR2 FQGNSA. V was cut by 1 base and J by 5 bases, with 11 bases left in between. Here the CDR3 DNA reads TGTGCCAGCAGCTTAGTCTCACTCCCCGAGACCCAGTACTTC. Its protein product is CASSLVSLPETQYF.

The genes are TRBV2 and TRBJ1-2; D not certain. V dropped 7 bases and J dropped 7 bases, with 22 bases sitting between them. Germline CDR1 SNHLY, CDR2 FYNNEI. CDR3 size: 15 residues. The CDR3 bases are TGTGCCAGCAAGGTTGGGAGACCGCCTTCGAGTGGCTACACCTTC. Translated: CASKVGRPPSSGYTF.

The chain employs TRBV6-5 and TRBJ2-7, with a weak D call TRBD1 (6 bases). Trimming took off 5 bases at V and 2 bases at J, with 10 bases between the two ends. Germline V gene data show CDR1 as MNHEY and CDR2 as SVGAGI. The CDR3 has 13 residues. The CDR3 region is CASSRGSPYEQYF. The CDR3 DNA reads TGTGCCAGCAGTAGGGGGTCCCCCTACGAGCAGTACTTC.